Described below is a single T cell receptor beta chain sequence and its context. This sample stems from a study of blood T cell repertoires in COVID-19. About the study: The United States, Italy and Spain supplied acute and convalescent COVID-19 samples. Sources were T cells, B-cell-depleted T cells, or PBMCs; the material itself was cDNA or gDNA.

In the original analysis: Nucleated cell counts were estimated from reference gene primer amplification. The protocol was immunoSEQ multiplex PCR, while the TCRdb copy is restricted to in-frame clones and leaves out a portion. The V and J calls and clone size were taken over from that table, and D and trimming were inferred from the DNA. The sample records about 190,000 clones, roughly 82% being singletons. The Seattle patients joined while their infection was active and were tracked longitudinally afterward. Trimming left V 3 bases short and J 1 base short, with 12 bases between. The V gene's germline CDR1 is LNHDA and CDR2 SQIVND (reference sequence). The CDR3 totals 15 residues.

The sample taken for sequencing was peripheral blood. V usage is TRBV19 and J usage is TRBJ1-1; perhaps TRBD1 as D (5 bases). The TCR sequence derives from a woman between 55 and 75 years old with COVID-19, enrolled during active disease. The CDR3 here is CASSIGAERNTEAFF. The CDR3 DNA follows: TGTGCCAGTAGTATTGGGGCAGAGAGGAACACTGAAGCTTTCTTT. The complete variable domain, with remaining parts taken from reference TRBV19 and TRBJ1-1, reads DGGITQSPKYLFRKEGQNVTLSCEQNLNHDAMYWYRQDPGQGLRLIYYSQIVNDFQKGDIAEGYSVSREKKESFPLTVTSAQKNPTAFYLCASSIGAERNTEAFFGQGTRLTVV.